The 5 T cell receptor beta chains below were found in one sample sequenced in a study of cytomegalovirus exposure and HLA in healthy donors. Amplification used 60 Vbeta primers and 13 Jbeta primers. Libraries were prepared by immunoSEQ multiplex PCR; TCRdb keeps only in-frame clonotypes and omits some of them. The sample lists 120,000 to 150,000 clones, about four fifths occurring once. The sequencing sample was made of PBMCs. The receptors originated from a male donor in good health and CMV-seronegative.

V and J are TRBV27 and TRBJ2-7; maybe TRBD2 (6 bases). Deletions cut 5 bases from V and 0 bases from J, with 11 bases between. Germline assignment: CDR1 MNHEY and CDR2 SMNVEV (reference sequence). The CDR3 is made up of 14 amino acids. In DNA, the CDR3 is TGTGCCAGCAGTCCTAGCGAAAGCTCCTACGAGCAGTACTTC. It specifies CASSPSESSYEQYF.

This chain links TRBV30 with TRBJ2-7, with TRBD2 identical over 8 bases. V was clipped by 2 bases and J by 6 bases; unmatched bases: 6. Looked up from germline, CDR1 is GTSNPN and CDR2 is SVGIG (reference sequence). The CDR3 length is 13 residues. CDR3 DNA sequence: TGTGCCTGGAGTAGGACGGGAGGGCGCGAGCAGTACTTC. It specifies CAWSRTGGREQYF. The full variable domain, with the rest looked up from reference TRBV30 and TRBJ2-7, is SQTIHQWPATLVQPVGSPLSLECTVEGTSNPNLYWYRQAAGRGLQLLFYSVGIGQISSEVPQNLSASRPQDRQFILSSKKLLLSDSGFYLCAWSRTGGREQYFGPGTRLTVT.

CDR3 sequence reads: CAISDLSSPDTQYF. CDR3 sequence (DNA): TGTGCCATCAGTGATCTGAGTAGCCCAGATACGCAGTATTTT. This chain joins TRBV10-3 and TRBJ2-3; D is undetermined. The CDR3 extends over 14 amino acids. Germline V CDR1 and CDR2: ENHRY, SYGVKD. V was shortened by 3 bases and J by 4 bases, with 11 bases between the two germline ends.

The chain couples TRBV9 to TRBJ2-2; 12 nucleotides agree with TRBD2. The CDR3 extends over 16 amino acids. J lost 7 bases, V lost 4 bases, and 8 bases had no gene match. Germline V gene data show CDR1 as SGDLS and CDR2 as YYNGEE. The CDR3 protein is CASSLRTSGILGELFF. The CDR3 DNA sequence: TGTGCCAGCAGCCTACGGACTAGCGGGATTCTCGGGGAGCTGTTTTTT.

The chain joins TRBV18 to TRBJ2-7, with D maybe TRBD2 (6 bases). Per the germline V gene, CDR1 is KGHSH and CDR2 is LQKENI. The length of the CDR3 is 13 residues. The germline V and J ends were trimmed by 2 bases and 5 bases, with 10 bases remaining between them. The CDR3 DNA reads TGTGCCAGCTCACCAGGAGGGGTAGACGAGCAGTACTTC. It yields the protein CASSPGGVDEQYF.